This entry describes one T cell receptor (beta chain). Its antigen is still unknown. No much larger clone exists at a distance of one base, and base qualities are not known. CDR1 and CDR2 are read off the germline V gene as MNHEY and SVGAGI. Trimming costs V 2 bases and J 8 bases, and their ends lie 15 bases apart. Including the terminal cysteine and phenylalanine, the CDR3 comprises 14 residues. Only the CDR3 DNA stays, 42 bases, in frame from base 1. These data come from a study of blood T cell repertoires in COVID-19 (dated by TCRdb to 2018 to 2021). A note on the overall study: Samples covering the acute and convalescent phases of COVID-19 were provided by collaborators in the United States, Italy and Spain. A freely available public database, intended as a resource for researchers studying the immune response to SARS-CoV-2, is where the repertoires were released. A de-identified subject ID, COVID-19 status, age in years and sex were almost always included in the sample metadata. HLA class I and class II types, where available, came from metadata supplied by the sample provider rather than from assay-based typing. Deeply sampled blood TCRbeta repertoires from subjects exposed to, actively infected with, or recovered from COVID-19 were included in the dataset. Samples came from the ongoing ImmuneRACE study (first 160 participants) plus 1,254 subjects from 6 global collaborators. The material from the prospective study consisted of cDNA or gDNA derived from T cells, B-cell-depleted T cells, or PBMCs.

Each collaborating institution followed its own protocols to collect whole blood in K2EDTA tubes. For TCRbeta analysis, collaborators shipped samples as frozen whole blood, isolated PBMCs, or DNA extracted from either of those sample types. General study outcomes and caveats: The amount of clinical and demographic metadata varied by source and participant and was provided uncurated.

TCRbeta CDR3 regions were amplified from genomic DNA using the immunoSEQ Assay, a bias-controlled multiplex PCR. In the source study's methods: Nucleated cell counts per sample were estimated from amplification of reference gene primers within the assay. To quantify the absolute abundance of each unique TCRbeta CDR3 rearrangement, sequence reads were collapsed and filtered. For each sample, productive Simpson clonality was calculated as the square root of Simpson's diversity index across productive rearrangements. In its TCRdb copy, this immuneACCESS table keeps in-frame sequences only and misses some clones. Where compared with another copy, unresolved V genes explain less than half of these, and the others have no known cause. V, J and clone size were drawn from that table, and D and trimming were deduced from the DNA. Within this sample are a few hundred thousand clones, with around 87% of them counted one time only. Clones ranked in the top ten supply 1% of the sample.

Sequencing was done on a sample of peripheral blood. This receptor was taken from a man in his forties or fifties with active or convalescent COVID-19. The chain is made from TRBV6-5 and TRBJ1-2; a weak D assignment points to TRBD1 (5 bases agree). The DNA is TGTGCCAGCAGTTACACGACGAGGCGGGGCGGCTACACCTTC. Translated, it gives CASSYTTRRGGYTF.